Reported below is one TCR beta chain. This specimen belongs to a study of blood T cell repertoires in COVID-19. Germline CDR1 reads SEHNR; CDR2 reads FQNEAQ (reference sequence). The CDR3 contains 16 residues. V was clipped by 4 bases and J by 9 bases, with 19 bases between them. Some clones are missing from TCRdb's copy, which holds only in-frame ones; the method was immunoSEQ multiplex PCR. The profile shows roughly 450,000 clones, less than 95% of them singletons. The chain is built from TRBV7-9 and TRBJ1-6, with unresolved D. This sequence originates from a man aged 18-30 years who had recovered from COVID-19. The material sequenced was PBMCs or T cells enriched from blood (not recorded which). CDR3 residues: CASSSRQGLGTSPLHF. In nucleotides, the CDR3 is TGTGCCAGCAGCTCTCGACAAGGTCTTGGTACTTCACCCCTCCACTTT.